Listed below are T cell receptor beta chains from one sample, sequenced in a study of blood T cell repertoires in COVID-19. Clones were read by immunoSEQ multiplex PCR, and TCRdb kept only the in-frame ones, dropping some. The sample gives approximately 50,000 clones, 75% to 80% of which show up once; less than 25% is in the top ten. The sample taken for sequencing was peripheral blood. The receptors derive from a man aged 45 to 65 with active or convalescent COVID-19. Both conserved end residues are trimmed from each CDR3. The order of the fields is V gene, J gene, clone size, CDR3 protein. Size is omitted from some rows. Given values are once, few, many or a class for expanded clones.

TRBV4-2,TRBJ2-1,.,ASSPGGNEQF
TRBV7-2,TRBJ2-3,few,ASSLRDRASTDTQY
TRBV30,TRBJ1-2,.,AWSVGAGGYT
TRBV5-5,TRBJ1-4,.,ASSSTPTSTRGKLF
TRBV5-1,TRBJ2-5,.,ASTDGTSGQETQY
TRBV28,TRBJ1-2,.,ASTTSGDGWRT
TRBV4-1,TRBJ1-2,.,ASSHGQGRAPYGYT
TRBV10-3,TRBJ1-1,.,AISESTQPGEAF
TRBV2,TRBJ2-4,.,ASMGYGLAKNIQY
TRBV2,TRBJ2-7,.,ASSGTSTGH
TRBV4-1,TRBJ2-1,.,ASSRSASVSEYNEQF
TRBV7-7,TRBJ2-6,.,ASSLSPGGANVLT
TRBV7-8,TRBJ1-2,few,ASSFRGGYT
TRBV5-4,TRBJ1-1,once,ASSLGLEAF
TRBV9,TRBJ1-4,few,ASSVRGGMAEKLF
TRBV2,TRBJ2-3,.,ASSEIYGGIGDTQY
TRBV28,TRBJ2-1,.,ASSLELAGYNEQF
TRBV12-5,TRBJ1-1,.,ASGLQGIEGVGTEAF
TRBV5-1,TRBJ1-2,.,ASRQGASYGYT
TRBV5-1,TRBJ2-7,.,ASSPGGGTDEQY
TRBV30,TRBJ2-2,.,AWRVPQGTNTGELF
TRBV3-1/TRBV3-2,TRBJ1-4,.,ASSQVETTNEKLF
TRBV5-1,TRBJ1-5,.,ASSLMAGDQPQH
TRBV6-6,TRBJ2-3,.,ASSLGGDTQY
TRBV6-5,TRBJ2-6,medium-sized,ASQAPSGANVLT
TRBV29-1,TRBJ2-3,.,SVFGTGTSGGSGQY
TRBV4-1,TRBJ2-4,.,ASSQDRTSGIQY
TRBV3-1/TRBV3-2,TRBJ1-4,.,ASSPAGQHEKLF
TRBV4-2,TRBJ2-1,few,ASSQDFSYNEQF
TRBV7-8,TRBJ1-2,.,ASSLRVPGQGEVGYGYT
TRBV10-2,TRBJ1-5,.,ASSEPGTGTGQPQH
TRBV7-9,TRBJ2-5,.,ASRASGRRMETQY
TRBV6-5,TRBJ1-2,.,ASSLGPVFYGYT
TRBV30,TRBJ2-4,.,AWSTDMGNIQY
TRBV25-1,TRBJ2-3,.,ASRRQGRADTQY
TRBV3-1/TRBV3-2,TRBJ2-7,.,ASRDRGEQY
TRBV7-9,TRBJ2-3,.,ASSLRNGSFVTQY
TRBV6-2/TRBV6-3,TRBJ2-1,.,ASSELAGKGRF
TRBV7-3,TRBJ2-2,.,ASSLLGLNTGELF
TRBV4-2,TRBJ2-6,.,ASSHGTASGANVLT
TRBV7-6,TRBJ2-7,.,ASSLGAVAYEQY
TRBV7-3,TRBJ1-1,few,ASSYQGLGEAF
TRBV29-1,TRBJ1-5,once,SVEERGGQPQH
TRBV7-6,TRBJ2-1,few,ASSGLQGRSYNEQF
TRBV7-2,TRBJ2-6,once,ASSLQGSTGANVLT
TRBV19,TRBJ2-1,.,ASKKREKDEQF
TRBV7-2,TRBJ2-1,.,ASSLGGLAGVRNEQF
TRBV5-1,TRBJ2-1,.,ASSWGAGQGINEQF
TRBV3-1/TRBV3-2,TRBJ2-2,.,ASSQDSQRVRRTGELF
TRBV4-1,TRBJ2-1,few,ASSQESQGVYNEQF
TRBV29-1,TRBJ2-1,.,SAGSSGSYNEQF
TRBV29-1,TRBJ2-2,.,SAYLLRGDLGPTGELF
TRBV12-5,TRBJ2-3,.,ASGTGSLTDTQY